A selection of T cell receptor beta chains follows, all from one sample in a study of T cell responses to AZD1222 COVID-19 vaccine. Produced via immunoSEQ multiplex PCR; TCRdb's table is partial and in-frame only. The sample lists 150,000 to 180,000 clones, roughly nine tenths seen once, with approximately 19% in the top ten. Sequencing was performed on peripheral blood, taken on day 0 of AZD1222 vaccination. Receptor source: an adult in good health. CDR3s include the opening cysteine and the closing phenylalanine or tryptophan. A D gene is named only where the DNA matches it firmly. Part of the rows lack a size; the others show once, few, many or a class for expanded clones.

cdr3_aa cdr3_nt v_call d_call j_call clone_size
CSVSGTDVTEAFF TGCAGCGTCTCCGGGACAGATGTCACTGAAGCTTTCTTT TRBV29-1 TRBD1 TRBJ1-1 NA
CAISPRDRGNTGELFF TGTGCCATCAGTCCCCGGGACAGGGGGAACACCGGGGAGCTGTTTTTT TRBV10-3 TRBD1 TRBJ2-2 NA
CASRGTPIQETQYF TGTGCCAGCAGGGGGACACCCATCCAAGAGACCCAGTACTTC TRBV5-8 NA TRBJ2-5 NA
CASSSPWRGRGPQHF TGTGCCAGCAGTTCCCCCTGGCGGGGCCGGGGACCCCAGCATTTT TRBV27 NA TRBJ1-5 few
CASSFGGTGSTEAFF TGCGCCAGCAGCTTCGGAGGGACAGGGTCCACTGAAGCTTTCTTT TRBV5-1 TRBD1 TRBJ1-1 NA
CASSRDRYSNQPQHF TGTGCCAGCAGTCGGGACAGATATAGCAATCAGCCCCAGCATTTT TRBV6-5 TRBD1 TRBJ1-5 NA
CASSLEAFSNQPQHF TGCGCCAGCAGCTTGGAGGCTTTTAGCAATCAGCCCCAGCATTTT TRBV5-1 NA TRBJ1-5 NA
CASSLNPNEKLFF TGTGCCAGCAGCTTAAATCCTAATGAAAAACTGTTTTTT TRBV7-6 NA TRBJ1-4 NA
CASSSSTNEKLFF TGTGCCAGCAGCTCCTCAACTAATGAAAAACTGTTTTTT TRBV7-2 NA TRBJ1-4 NA
CASRGWGSEKNTIYF TGTGCCAGCCGGGGGTGGGGATCCGAGAAAAACACCATATATTTT TRBV28 NA TRBJ1-3 NA
CASSPSGIDQPQHF TGTGCCAGCTCACCCTCCGGTATAGATCAGCCCCAGCATTTT TRBV18 NA TRBJ1-5 NA
CASSVGGSGDQPQHF TGTGCCAGCAGCGTAGGAGGGTCCGGAGATCAGCCCCAGCATTTT TRBV9 NA TRBJ1-5 few
CATRTGWDSSYEQYF TGTGCCACCAGGACCGGGTGGGACAGTTCCTACGAGCAGTACTTC TRBV24-1 TRBD1 TRBJ2-7 NA
CASSEGKSYNEQFF TGTGCCAGCAGTGAAGGAAAGTCCTACAATGAGCAGTTCTTC TRBV6-1 NA TRBJ2-1 once
CASSQGPRQPQHF TGTGCCAGCAGCCAAGGCCCCCGGCAGCCCCAGCATTTT TRBV3-1/TRBV3-2 NA TRBJ1-5 NA
CAWSGMRLTDTQYF TGTGCCTGGAGTGGTATGAGACTCACAGATACGCAGTATTTT TRBV30 NA TRBJ2-3 few
CASSRTENEQFF TGTGCCAGCTCACGGACAGAAAATGAGCAGTTCTTC TRBV18 NA TRBJ2-1 once
CASSVDAGTGGANTEAFF TGTGCCAGCAGCGTAGACGCGGGGACAGGGGGCGCGAACACTGAAGCTTTCTTT TRBV9 TRBD1 TRBJ1-1 NA
CASSLEGGTEAFF TGCGCCAGCAGCTTGGAGGGTGGCACTGAAGCTTTCTTT TRBV5-1 NA TRBJ1-1 NA
CASSWEEYGGGRPNEQFF TGTGCCAGCAGCTGGGAGGAATATGGGGGCGGGAGGCCGAATGAGCAGTTCTTC TRBV5-5 TRBD2 TRBJ2-1 once
CASSVAGSLGYTF TGTGCCAGCAGCGTAGCCGGGTCCCTCGGCTACACCTTC TRBV9 NA TRBJ1-2 once
CASSLWSSNQPQHF TGTGCCAGCAGTTTATGGTCCAGCAATCAGCCCCAGCATTTT TRBV28 NA TRBJ1-5 once
CSVFGGAGYGYTF TGCAGCGTTTTCGGGGGGGCAGGCTATGGCTACACCTTC TRBV29-1 NA TRBJ1-2 NA
CASTLARGSTDTQYF TGTGCCAGTACTCTGGCTAGGGGGAGCACAGATACGCAGTATTTT TRBV19 NA TRBJ2-3 NA
CASSLKGGYGYTF TGTGCCAGCAGTTTAAAGGGGGGATATGGCTACACCTTC TRBV12-3/TRBV12-4 NA TRBJ1-2 NA
CSVVGREAFF TGCAGCGTTGTAGGTCGGGAAGCTTTCTTT TRBV29-1 NA TRBJ1-1 NA
CASSVTGSYEQYF TGTGCCAGCAGCGTCACAGGGTCCTACGAGCAGTACTTC TRBV7-9 NA TRBJ2-7 NA
CASSSLTLSGNTIYF TGTGCCAGCAGCTCCCTGACCCTATCTGGAAACACCATATATTTT TRBV7-2 NA TRBJ1-3 NA
CASSGSWEKLFF TGTGCCAGCAGCGGGTCGTGGGAAAAACTGTTTTTT TRBV7-8 NA TRBJ1-4 NA
CASSPEGAGNSPLHF TGTGCCAGCTCACCCGAGGGGGCAGGTAATTCACCCCTCCACTTT TRBV18 TRBD1 TRBJ1-6 NA
CASSHPPTGGRTEAFF TGCGCCAGCAGCCATCCTCCGACAGGGGGGCGGACTGAAGCTTTCTTT TRBV4-3 TRBD1 TRBJ1-1 NA
CSAEGWFF TGCAGCGCCGAGGGTTGGTTCTTC TRBV29-1 NA TRBJ2-1 NA
CASTQGGLTGTQYF TGTGCCAGCACCCAAGGGGGGCTGACGGGGACCCAGTACTTC TRBV9 NA TRBJ2-5 NA
CASSQEFQRAGSFSYNSPLHF TGTGCCAGCAGCCAAGAATTTCAAAGGGCAGGGTCCTTCTCCTATAATTCACCCCTCCACTTT TRBV3-1/TRBV3-2 NA TRBJ1-6 NA
CASSSTTGEYGYTF TGTGCCAGCAGTTCAACGACAGGGGAGTATGGCTACACCTTC TRBV25-1 TRBD1 TRBJ1-2 NA
CASSLGYTQYF TGTGCCAGCAGCCTCGGTTATACGCAGTATTTT TRBV14 NA TRBJ2-3 NA
CASSPPSGTGLGGYTF TGTGCCAGCTCACCACCCTCCGGGACAGGGCTTGGGGGCTACACCTTC TRBV18 TRBD1 TRBJ1-2 NA